This T cell receptor beta chain was retrieved from a study of cytomegalovirus exposure and HLA in healthy donors. Turning to the study itself: The same platform used for the roughly 610 first-cohort repertoires was also used for the approximately 120 validation repertoires, as a later analysis reported. Study-wide results and caveats: Reported performance of the classifier showed diagnosis of cytomegalovirus status with high specificity and sensitivity. A later analysis found first-cohort TCR clusters tended to co-occur in the approximately 120 validation repertoires.

The CDR3 spans 17 residues. Germline values: CDR1 LGHNA, CDR2 YSLEER. The J segment lost 1 base and the V segment lost 0 bases, leaving 5 bases of the junction unmatched. As regards this clone: Antigen: not known.

Sequencing used immunoSEQ multiplex PCR; TCRdb keeps in-frame clones, though not all of them. Of some 320,000 clones detected, about nine tenths appear once; the ten largest clones hold over 1%. The TCR originated in a woman aged 25-40 years in good health and CMV-seropositive. Sequencing used PBMCs. The V and J genes are TRBV4-3 and TRBJ2-2; the match to TRBD2 covers 7 bases. This chain's CDR3 is CASSQDRGDRNTGELFF. In nucleotides, the CDR3 is TGCGCCAGCAGCCAAGATCGGGGGGACCGGAACACCGGGGAGCTGTTTTTT.